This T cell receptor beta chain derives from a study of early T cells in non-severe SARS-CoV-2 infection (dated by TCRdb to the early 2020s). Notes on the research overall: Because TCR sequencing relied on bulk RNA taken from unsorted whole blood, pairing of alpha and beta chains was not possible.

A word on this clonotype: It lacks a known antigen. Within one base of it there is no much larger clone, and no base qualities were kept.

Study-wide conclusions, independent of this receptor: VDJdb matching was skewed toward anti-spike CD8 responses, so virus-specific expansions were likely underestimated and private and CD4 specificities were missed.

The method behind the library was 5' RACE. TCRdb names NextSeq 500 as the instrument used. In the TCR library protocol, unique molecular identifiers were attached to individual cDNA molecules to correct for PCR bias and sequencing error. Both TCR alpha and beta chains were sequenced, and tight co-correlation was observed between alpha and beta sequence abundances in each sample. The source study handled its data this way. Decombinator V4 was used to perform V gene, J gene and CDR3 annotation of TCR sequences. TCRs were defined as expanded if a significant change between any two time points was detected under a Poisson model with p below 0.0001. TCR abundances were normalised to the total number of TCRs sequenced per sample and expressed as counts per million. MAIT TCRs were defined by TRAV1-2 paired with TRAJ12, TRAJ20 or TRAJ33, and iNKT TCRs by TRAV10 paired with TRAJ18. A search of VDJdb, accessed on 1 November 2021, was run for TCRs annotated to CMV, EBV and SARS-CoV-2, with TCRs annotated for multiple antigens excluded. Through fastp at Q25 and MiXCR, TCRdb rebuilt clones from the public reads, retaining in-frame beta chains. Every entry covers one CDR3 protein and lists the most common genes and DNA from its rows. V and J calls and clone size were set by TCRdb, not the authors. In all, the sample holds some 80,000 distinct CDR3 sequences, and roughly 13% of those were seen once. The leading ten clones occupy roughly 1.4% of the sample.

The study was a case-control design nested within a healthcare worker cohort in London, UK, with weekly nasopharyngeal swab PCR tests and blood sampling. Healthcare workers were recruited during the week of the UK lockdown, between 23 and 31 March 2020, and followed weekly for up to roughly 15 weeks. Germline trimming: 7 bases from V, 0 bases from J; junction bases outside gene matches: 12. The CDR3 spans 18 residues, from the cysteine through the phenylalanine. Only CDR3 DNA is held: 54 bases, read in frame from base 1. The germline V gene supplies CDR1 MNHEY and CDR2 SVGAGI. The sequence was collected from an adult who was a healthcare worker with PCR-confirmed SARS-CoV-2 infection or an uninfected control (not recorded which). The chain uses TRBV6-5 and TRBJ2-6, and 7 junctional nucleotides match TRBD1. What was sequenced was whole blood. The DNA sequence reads TGTGCCAGCATTGGAAGGACAGGCCATGGCTCTGGGGCCAACGTCCTGACTTTC. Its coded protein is CASIGRTGHGSGANVLTF.